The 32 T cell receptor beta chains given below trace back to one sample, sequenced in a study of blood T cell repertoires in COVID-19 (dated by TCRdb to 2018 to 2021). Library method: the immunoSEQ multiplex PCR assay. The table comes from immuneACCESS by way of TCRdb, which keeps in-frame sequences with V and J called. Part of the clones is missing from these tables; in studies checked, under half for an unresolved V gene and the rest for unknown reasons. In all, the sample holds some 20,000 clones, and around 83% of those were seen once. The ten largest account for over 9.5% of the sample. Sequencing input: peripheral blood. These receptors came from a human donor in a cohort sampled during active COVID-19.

CDR3 region: CAIGGGASGGETQYF. Here the CDR3 DNA reads TGTGCCATCGGCGGCGGGGCCTCGGGCGGAGAGACCCAGTACTTC. V usage is TRBV10-3 and J usage is TRBJ2-5; D perhaps matches TRBD2 (6 bases). From germline, CDR1 is ENHRY and CDR2 SYGVKD. The CDR3 covers 15 residues. With 8 bases removed from V and 4 bases from J, the gap between germline ends came to 20 bases.

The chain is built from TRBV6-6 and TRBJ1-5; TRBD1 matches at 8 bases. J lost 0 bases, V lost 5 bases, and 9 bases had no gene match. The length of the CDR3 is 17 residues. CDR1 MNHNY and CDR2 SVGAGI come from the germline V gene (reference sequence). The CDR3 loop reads CASSPRTGTYSNQPQHF. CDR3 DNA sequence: TGTGCCAGCAGTCCCCGGACAGGGACATATAGCAATCAGCCCCAGCATTTT.

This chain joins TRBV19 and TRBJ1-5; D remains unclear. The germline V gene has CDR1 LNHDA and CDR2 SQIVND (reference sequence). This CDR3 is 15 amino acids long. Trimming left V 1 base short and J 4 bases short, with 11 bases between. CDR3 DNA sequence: TGTGCCAGTAGTATAGGACTTTCGGGGAATCAGCCCCAGCATTTT. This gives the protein CASSIGLSGNQPQHF.

In nucleotides, the CDR3 is TGTGCCAGCAGTACGAAAAGTGGGGGCGTAGGGGCTAATGAAAAACTGTTTTTT. It is translated as CASSTKSGGVGANEKLFF. The V and J genes are TRBV28 and TRBJ1-4; a weak D match, TRBD1 (6 bases). Germline-derived CDR1 and CDR2 are MDHEN and SYDVKM. V was pared by 5 bases and J by 3 bases, with 22 bases between. The CDR3 is 18 residues long.

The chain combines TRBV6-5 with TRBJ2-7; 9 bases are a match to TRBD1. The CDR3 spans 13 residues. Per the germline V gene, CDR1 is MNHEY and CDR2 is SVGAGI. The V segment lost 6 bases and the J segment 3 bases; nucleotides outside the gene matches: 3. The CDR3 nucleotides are TGTGCCAGCAGCCCGGACAGGGGCTACGAGCAGTACTTC. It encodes CASSPDRGYEQYF.

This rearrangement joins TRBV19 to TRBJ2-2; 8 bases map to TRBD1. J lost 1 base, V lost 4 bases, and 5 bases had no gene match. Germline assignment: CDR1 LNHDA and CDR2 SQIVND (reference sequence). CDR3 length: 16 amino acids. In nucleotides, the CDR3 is TGTGCCAGTAGTACAGACAGGGGAATGAACACCGGGGAGCTGTTTTTT. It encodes CASSTDRGMNTGELFF. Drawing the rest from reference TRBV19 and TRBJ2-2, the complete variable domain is DGGITQSPKYLFRKEGQNVTLSCEQNLNHDAMYWYRQDPGQGLRLIYYSQIVNDFQKGDIAEGYSVSREKKESFPLTVTSAQKNPTAFYLCASSTDRGMNTGELFFGEGSRLTVL.

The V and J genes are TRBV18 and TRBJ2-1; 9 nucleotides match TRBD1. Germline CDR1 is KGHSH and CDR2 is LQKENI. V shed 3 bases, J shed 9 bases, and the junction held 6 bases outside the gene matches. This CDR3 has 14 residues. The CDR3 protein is CASSPTGGLGEQFF. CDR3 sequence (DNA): TGTGCCAGCTCACCGACAGGGGGATTAGGTGAGCAGTTCTTC.

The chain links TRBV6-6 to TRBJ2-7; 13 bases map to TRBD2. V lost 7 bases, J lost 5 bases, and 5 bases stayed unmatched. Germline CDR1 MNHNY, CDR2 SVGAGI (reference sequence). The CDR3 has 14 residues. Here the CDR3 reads CASTRTSGSDEQYF. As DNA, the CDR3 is TGTGCCAGCACCCGGACTAGCGGGAGTGACGAGCAGTACTTC.

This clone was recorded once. The CDR3 nucleotides read TGTGCCAGCAGCCCGACAGGGCTTCTGGGGGCCCAGCATTTT. This sequence encodes CASSPTGLLGAQHF. V and J are TRBV3-1 (or the pseudogene TRBV3-2) and TRBJ1-5; TRBD1 aligns across 7 bases. J was trimmed by 11 bases and V by 4 bases; bases with no gene match: 11. Germline V CDR1 and CDR2: LGHDT, YNNKEL (reference sequence). The length of the CDR3 is 14 residues.

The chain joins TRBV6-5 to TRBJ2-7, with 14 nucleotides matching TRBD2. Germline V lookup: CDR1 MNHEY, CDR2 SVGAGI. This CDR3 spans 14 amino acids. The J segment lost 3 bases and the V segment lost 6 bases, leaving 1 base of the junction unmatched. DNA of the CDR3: TGTGCCAGCAGAGGACTAGCGGGGGGCTACGAGCAGTACTTC. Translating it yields CASRGLAGGYEQYF.

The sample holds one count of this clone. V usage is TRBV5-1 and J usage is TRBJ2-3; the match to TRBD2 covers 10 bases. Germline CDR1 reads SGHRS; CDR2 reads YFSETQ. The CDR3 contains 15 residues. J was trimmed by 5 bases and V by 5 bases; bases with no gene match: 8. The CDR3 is CASSFLAGDGDTQYF. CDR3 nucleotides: TGCGCCAGCAGTTTCCTAGCGGGAGATGGAGATACGCAGTATTTT.

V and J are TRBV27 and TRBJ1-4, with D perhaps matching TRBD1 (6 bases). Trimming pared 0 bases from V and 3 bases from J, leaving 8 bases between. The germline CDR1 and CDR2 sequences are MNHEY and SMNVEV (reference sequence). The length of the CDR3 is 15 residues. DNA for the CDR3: TGTGCCAGCAGTTTATCAGGGGGGGCTAATGAAAAACTGTTTTTT. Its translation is CASSLSGGANEKLFF.

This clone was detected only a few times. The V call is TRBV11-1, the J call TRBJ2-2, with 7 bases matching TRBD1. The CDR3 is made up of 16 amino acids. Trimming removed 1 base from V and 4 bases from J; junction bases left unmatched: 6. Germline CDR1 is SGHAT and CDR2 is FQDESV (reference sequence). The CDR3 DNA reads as TGTGCCAGCAGCTTAGAGTCGGGGACAGCCACCGGGGAGCTGTTTTTT. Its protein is CASSLESGTATGELFF.

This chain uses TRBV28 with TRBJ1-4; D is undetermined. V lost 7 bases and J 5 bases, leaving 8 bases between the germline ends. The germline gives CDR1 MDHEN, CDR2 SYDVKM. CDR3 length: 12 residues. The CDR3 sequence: CASIDSNEKLFF. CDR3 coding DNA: TGTGCCAGCATTGACTCCAATGAAAAACTGTTTTTT.

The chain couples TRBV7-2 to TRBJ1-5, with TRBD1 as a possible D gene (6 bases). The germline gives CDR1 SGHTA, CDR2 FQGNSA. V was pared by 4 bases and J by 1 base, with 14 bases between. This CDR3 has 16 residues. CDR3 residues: CASSYGTRGSNQPQHF. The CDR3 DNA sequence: TGTGCCAGCAGCTACGGGACAAGGGGAAGCAATCAGCCCCAGCATTTT. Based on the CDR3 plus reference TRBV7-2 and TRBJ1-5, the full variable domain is GAGVSQSPSNKVTEKGKDVELRCDPISGHTALYWYRQSLGQGLEFLIYFQGNSAPDKSGLPSDRFSAERTGGSVSTLTIQRTQQEDSAVYLCASSYGTRGSNQPQHFGDGTRLSIL.

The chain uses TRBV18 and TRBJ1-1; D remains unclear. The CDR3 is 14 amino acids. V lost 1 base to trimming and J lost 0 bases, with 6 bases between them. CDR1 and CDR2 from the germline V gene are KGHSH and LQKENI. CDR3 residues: CASSPRHLNTEAFF. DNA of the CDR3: TGTGCCAGCTCACCACGACACTTGAACACTGAAGCTTTCTTT.

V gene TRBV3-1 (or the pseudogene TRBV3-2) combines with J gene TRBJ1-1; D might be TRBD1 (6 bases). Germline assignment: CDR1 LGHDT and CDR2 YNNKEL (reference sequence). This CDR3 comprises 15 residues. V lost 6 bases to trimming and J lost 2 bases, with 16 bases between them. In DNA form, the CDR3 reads TGTGCCAGCAGTCAACCGGACAGAAGAAACACTGAAGCTTTCTTT. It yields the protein CASSQPDRRNTEAFF.

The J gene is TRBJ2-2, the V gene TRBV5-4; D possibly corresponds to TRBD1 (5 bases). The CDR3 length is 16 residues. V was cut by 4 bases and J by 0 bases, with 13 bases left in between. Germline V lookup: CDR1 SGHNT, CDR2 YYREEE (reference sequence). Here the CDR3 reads CASSSTKTANTGELFF. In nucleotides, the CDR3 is TGTGCCAGCAGCAGCACGAAGACAGCGAACACCGGGGAGCTGTTTTTT. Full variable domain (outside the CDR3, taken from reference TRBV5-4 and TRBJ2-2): ETGVTQSPTHLIKTRGQQVTLRCSSQSGHNTVSWYQQALGQGPQFIFQYYREEENGRGNFPPRFSGLQFPNYSSELNVNALELDDSALYLCASSSTKTANTGELFFGEGSRLTVL.

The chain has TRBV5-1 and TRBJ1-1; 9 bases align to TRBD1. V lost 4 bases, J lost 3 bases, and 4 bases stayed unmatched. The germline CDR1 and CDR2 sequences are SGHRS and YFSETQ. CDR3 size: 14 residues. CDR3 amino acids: CASSKGQGYTEAFF. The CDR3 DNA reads TGCGCCAGCAGCAAGGGACAGGGTTACACTGAAGCTTTCTTT.

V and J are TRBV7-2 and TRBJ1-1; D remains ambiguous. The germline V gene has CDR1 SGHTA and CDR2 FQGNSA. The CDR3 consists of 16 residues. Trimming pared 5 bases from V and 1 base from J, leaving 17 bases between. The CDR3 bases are TGTGCCAGCAGCCGCAGAGGAGGGAGTCGGAACACTGAAGCTTTCTTT. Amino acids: CASSRRGGSRNTEAFF.

Here the CDR3 reads CASSLDLARNNEQFF. For the CDR3, the DNA is TGTGCCAGCAGTTTAGATCTAGCGCGGAACAATGAGCAGTTCTTC. The genes are TRBV28 and TRBJ2-1; possibly TRBD2 for D (6 bases). V gave up 2 bases and J gave up 5 bases, with 13 bases separating them. Germline lookup yields CDR1 MDHEN and CDR2 SYDVKM. The CDR3 has 15 residues.

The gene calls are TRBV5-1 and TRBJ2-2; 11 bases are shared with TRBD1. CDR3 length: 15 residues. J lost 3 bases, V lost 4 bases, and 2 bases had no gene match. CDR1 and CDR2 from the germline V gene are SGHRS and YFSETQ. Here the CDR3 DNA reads TGCGCCAGCAGCCGGACAGGGGGCTACACCGGGGAGCTGTTTTTT. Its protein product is CASSRTGGYTGELFF.

For the CDR3, the DNA is TGTGCCAGCAGCTCTACTAGCGGGAGAAATGAGCAGTTCTTC. Translated: CASSSTSGRNEQFF. The chain joins TRBV5-8 to TRBJ2-1; TRBD2 aligns across 11 bases. Germline CDR1 and CDR2: SGHTS and YDEGEE. V lost 3 bases to trimming and J lost 7 bases; unmatched junction nucleotides: 3. The CDR3 sequence is 14 residues long.

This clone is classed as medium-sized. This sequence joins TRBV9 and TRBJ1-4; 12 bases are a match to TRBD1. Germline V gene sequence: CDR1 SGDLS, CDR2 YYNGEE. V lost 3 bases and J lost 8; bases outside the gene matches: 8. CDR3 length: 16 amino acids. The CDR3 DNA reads TGTGCCAGCAGCGCATTACCCGGGACAGGGGGCGAAAAACTGTTTTTT. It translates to CASSALPGTGGEKLFF.

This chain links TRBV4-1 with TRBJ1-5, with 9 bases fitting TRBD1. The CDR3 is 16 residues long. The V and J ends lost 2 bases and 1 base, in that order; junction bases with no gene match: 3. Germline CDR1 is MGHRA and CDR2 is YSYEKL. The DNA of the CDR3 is TGCGCCAGCAGCCAACCGGGACAGGGAAGCAATCAGCCCCAGCATTTT. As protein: CASSQPGQGSNQPQHF.

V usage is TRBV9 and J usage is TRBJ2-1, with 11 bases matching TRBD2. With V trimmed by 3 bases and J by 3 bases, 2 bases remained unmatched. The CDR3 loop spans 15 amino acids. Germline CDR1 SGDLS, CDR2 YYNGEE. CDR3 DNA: TGTGCCAGCAGCGCTGGACTAGCGGGCTACAATGAGCAGTTCTTC. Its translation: CASSAGLAGYNEQFF.

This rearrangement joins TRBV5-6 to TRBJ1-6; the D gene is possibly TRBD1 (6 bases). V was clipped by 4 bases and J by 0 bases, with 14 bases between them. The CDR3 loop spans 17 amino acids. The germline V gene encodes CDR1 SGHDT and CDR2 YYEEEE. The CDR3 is CASSEQGLSSYNSPLHF. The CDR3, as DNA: TGTGCCAGCAGCGAACAGGGCCTAAGCTCCTATAATTCACCCCTCCACTTT.

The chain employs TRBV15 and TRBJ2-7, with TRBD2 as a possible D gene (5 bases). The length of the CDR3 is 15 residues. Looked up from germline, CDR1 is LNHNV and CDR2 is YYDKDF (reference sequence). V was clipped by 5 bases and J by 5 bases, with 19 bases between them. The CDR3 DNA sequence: TGTGCCACCAGCCCCTCACTAGGAGTAGGTAACGAGCAGTACTTC. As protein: CATSPSLGVGNEQYF. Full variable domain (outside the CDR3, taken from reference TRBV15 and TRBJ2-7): DAMVIQNPRYQVTQFGKPVTLSCSQTLNHNVMYWYQQKSSQAPKLLFHYYDKDFNNEADTPDNFQSRRPNTSFCFLDIRSPGLGDTAMYLCATSPSLGVGNEQYFGPGTRLTVT.

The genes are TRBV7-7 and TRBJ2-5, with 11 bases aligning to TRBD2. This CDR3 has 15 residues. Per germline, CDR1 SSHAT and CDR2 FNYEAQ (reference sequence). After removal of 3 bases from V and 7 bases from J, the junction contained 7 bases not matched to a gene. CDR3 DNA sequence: TGTGCCAGCAGCTTTGAACTAGCGGGAGAGGGGACCCAGTACTTC. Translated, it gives CASSFELAGEGTQYF.

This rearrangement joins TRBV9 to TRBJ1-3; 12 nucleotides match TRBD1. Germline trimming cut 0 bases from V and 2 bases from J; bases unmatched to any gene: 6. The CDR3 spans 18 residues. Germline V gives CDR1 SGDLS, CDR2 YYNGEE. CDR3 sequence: CASSVGLGQGATGNTIYF. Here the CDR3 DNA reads TGTGCCAGCAGCGTAGGGTTGGGACAGGGGGCAACTGGAAACACCATATATTTT.

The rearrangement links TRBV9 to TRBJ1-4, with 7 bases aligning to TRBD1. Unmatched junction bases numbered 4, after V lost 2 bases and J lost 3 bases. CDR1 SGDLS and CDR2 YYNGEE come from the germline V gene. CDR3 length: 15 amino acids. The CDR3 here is CASSVRDSPNEKLFF. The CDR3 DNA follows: TGTGCCAGCAGCGTTCGGGACAGCCCTAATGAAAAACTGTTTTTT. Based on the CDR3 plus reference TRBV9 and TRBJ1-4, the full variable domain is DSGVTQTPKHLITATGQRVTLRCSPRSGDLSVYWYQQSLDQGLQFLIQYYNGEERAKGNILERFSAQQFPDLHSELNLSSLELGDSALYFCASSVRDSPNEKLFFGSGTQLSVL.

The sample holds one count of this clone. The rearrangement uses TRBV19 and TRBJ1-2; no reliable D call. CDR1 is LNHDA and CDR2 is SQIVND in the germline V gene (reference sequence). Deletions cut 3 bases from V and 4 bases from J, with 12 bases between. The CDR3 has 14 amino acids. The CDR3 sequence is CASSIDTLLYGYTF. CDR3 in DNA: TGTGCCAGTAGTATTGACACACTCCTCTATGGCTACACCTTC.